This passage covers 17 T cell receptor beta chains from one sample sequenced in a study of blood T cell repertoires in COVID-19. Using immunoSEQ multiplex PCR, the repertoire was profiled, and TCRdb retains in-frame clones only, with some absent. The repertoire holds 20,000 to 25,000 clones, with more than 90% as singletons. The specimen was peripheral blood. The receptor source for this set is a woman aged 70 to 79 with active COVID-19.

The chain is built from TRBV28 and TRBJ2-3; 9 nucleotides match TRBD2. After removal of 3 bases from V and 8 bases from J, the junction contained 6 bases not matched to a gene. The CDR3 is 14 amino acids. Germline V CDR1 and CDR2: MDHEN, SYDVKM. The CDR3: CASSLSRAGGTQYF. In DNA, the CDR3 is TGTGCCAGCAGTTTGTCTAGAGCGGGGGGTACGCAGTATTTT.

The V and J genes are TRBV9 and TRBJ2-7, with 13 nucleotides matching TRBD2. The V gene end was trimmed by 5 bases and the J gene end by 3 bases; junction bases not matched to a gene: 29. This CDR3 has 23 amino acids. Per the germline V gene, CDR1 is SGDLS and CDR2 is YYNGEE. The CDR3 here is CASRILPGLAGFCSNQLHYEQYF. As DNA, the CDR3 is TGTGCCAGCAGGATTCTACCGGGACTAGCGGGATTTTGCTCCAACCAACTTCACTACGAGCAGTACTTC.

The chain combines TRBV18 with TRBJ2-1; 8 nucleotides agree with TRBD2. The CDR3 consists of 18 residues. The V segment lost 3 bases and the J segment 10 bases; nucleotides outside the gene matches: 20. CDR1 is KGHSH and CDR2 is LQKENI in the germline V gene. CDR3 coding DNA: TGTGCCAGCTCACCGAGCACAGGAGGGGTGCGGGAGGAACGGGAGCAGTTCTTC. This sequence encodes CASSPSTGGVREEREQFF.

V and J are TRBV19 and TRBJ2-1; 8 nucleotides align to TRBD2. CDR1 and CDR2 from the germline V gene are LNHDA and SQIVND (reference sequence). Trimming took 7 bases from V and 6 from J; bases not matched to a gene: 14. This CDR3 has 16 amino acids. As DNA, the CDR3 is TGTGCCAGTACCCCTCGAACGGGAGGGCCCGGCAATGAGCAGTTCTTC. The encoded protein is CASTPRTGGPGNEQFF.

This clone has a handful of counts. The gene calls are TRBV19 and TRBJ1-2; D gene ambiguous. The CDR3 length is 15 residues. Trimming removed 3 bases at V and 4 bases at J, with 15 bases between. CDR1 and CDR2 from the germline V gene are LNHDA and SQIVND (reference sequence). The DNA of the CDR3 is TGTGCCAGTAGTATTCTGGTGCCGGGTATCTATGGCTACACCTTC. Translation gives CASSILVPGIYGYTF.

The chain is built from TRBV9 and TRBJ2-1; 10 bases line up with TRBD2. This CDR3 spans 16 amino acids. The J segment lost 4 bases and the V segment lost 3 bases, leaving 7 bases of the junction unmatched. Germline CDR1 and CDR2: SGDLS and YYNGEE. The CDR3 nucleotides are TGTGCCAGCAGCGACACAACTAGCGGGAAGTACAATGAGCAGTTCTTC. It translates to CASSDTTSGKYNEQFF.

This sequence joins TRBV9 and TRBJ1-2; TRBD1 agrees at 10 bases. V lost 4 bases, J lost 4 bases, and 13 bases stayed unmatched. Germline V lookup: CDR1 SGDLS, CDR2 YYNGEE. This CDR3 has 17 amino acids. CDR3 bases: TGTGCCAGCAGCCCGGGACAGGGGATTAATATGGGCTATGGCTACACCTTC. This encodes CASSPGQGINMGYGYTF.

This chain links TRBV27 with TRBJ2-5; 7 bases are a match to TRBD2. Germline values: CDR1 MNHEY, CDR2 SMNVEV (reference sequence). The V gene end was trimmed by 11 bases and the J gene end by 1 base; junction bases not matched to a gene: 16. This CDR3 contains 16 residues. The CDR3 region is CAGEFVRDYLQETQYF. The CDR3 DNA reads as TGTGCCGGGGAATTCGTGAGGGACTACCTCCAAGAGACCCAGTACTTC.

The chain is built from TRBV10-3 and TRBJ2-7; 9 bases map to TRBD1. J lost 5 bases, V lost 10 bases, and 9 bases had no gene match. The CDR3 contains 13 residues. CDR1 ENHRY and CDR2 SYGVKD come from the germline V gene. The CDR3 loop is CATKGQGDNEQYF. CDR3 in DNA: TGTGCCACCAAGGGACAGGGTGACAACGAGCAGTACTTC.

V and J are TRBV6-1 and TRBJ2-7, with 8 bases that match TRBD2. V lost 2 bases, J lost 4 bases, and 7 bases stayed unmatched. Germline loops: CDR1 MNHNS, CDR2 SASEGT. The CDR3 has 15 amino acids. The CDR3 here is CASSEYSRGDYEQYF. DNA for the CDR3: TGTGCCAGCAGTGAATACTCGCGGGGGGATTACGAGCAGTACTTC.

The J gene is TRBJ1-1, the V gene TRBV28; perhaps TRBD1 as D (6 bases). The germline V gene encodes CDR1 MDHEN and CDR2 SYDVKM. V was trimmed by 6 bases and J by 4 bases, leaving 15 bases between them. The CDR3 contains 14 residues. The CDR3 DNA follows: TGTGCCAGCAGGGGAGGGGGGGGCCCCACTGAAGCTTTCTTT. Its translation is CASRGGGGPTEAFF.

This clone was seen once. The rearrangement links TRBV7-9 to TRBJ2-7, with TRBD2 matching 8 bases. V gave up 5 bases and J gave up 3 bases; unmatched junction bases: 9. Looked up from germline, CDR1 is SEHNR and CDR2 is FQNEAQ (reference sequence). The CDR3 is made up of 15 amino acids. The CDR3 reads CASSGVVAGNYEQYF. The CDR3 DNA is TGTGCCAGCAGCGGCGTGGTAGCGGGGAACTACGAGCAGTACTTC.

The chain joins TRBV18 to TRBJ2-7, with 8 bases fitting TRBD2. Germline CDR1 is KGHSH and CDR2 is LQKENI. The junction had 4 bases not matched to a gene; V was cut back by 3 bases and J by 3 bases. The CDR3 is 14 amino acids. CDR3 bases: TGTGCCAGCTCACCCTCGGGAGGGGACTACGAGCAGTACTTC. It encodes CASSPSGGDYEQYF.

The chain couples TRBV29-1 to TRBJ2-3; D unclear. With 5 bases removed from V and 4 bases from J, the gap between germline ends came to 16 bases. The CDR3 is made up of 14 amino acids. The germline gives CDR1 SQVTM, CDR2 ANQGSEA. DNA for the CDR3: TGCAGCGTTATTCCCTTCGACTTGGCAGATACGCAGTATTTT. It is translated as CSVIPFDLADTQYF.

The chain combines TRBV10-3 with TRBJ2-7, with 7 bases matching TRBD1. V lost 11 bases to trimming and J lost 3 bases; unmatched junction nucleotides: 10. The CDR3 spans 13 residues. CDR1 and CDR2 (germline): ENHRY, SYGVKD. The CDR3 sequence: CASERDRHYEQYF. As DNA, the CDR3 is TGTGCCTCTGAGAGGGACAGACACTACGAGCAGTACTTC.

This chain links TRBV28 with TRBJ1-2, with 7 nucleotides matching TRBD1. The junction had 4 bases not matched to a gene; V was cut back by 5 bases and J by 4 bases. Germline V lookup: CDR1 MDHEN, CDR2 SYDVKM. This CDR3 has 13 residues. CDR3 in DNA: TGTGCCAGCAGTACGCGGACAGGCTATGGCTACACCTTC. This codes for CASSTRTGYGYTF.

The chain has TRBV28 and TRBJ1-6; D unresolved. Germline CDR1 is MDHEN and CDR2 is SYDVKM. V lost 3 bases, J lost 0 bases, and 3 bases lay in between. The CDR3 is made up of 14 amino acids. In DNA form, the CDR3 reads TGTGCCAGCAGTTTTAGCTCCTATAATTCACCCCTCCACTTT. Translating gives CASSFSSYNSPLHF.